This T cell receptor (beta chain) emerged from a study of T cell responses to AZD1222 COVID-19 vaccine. Study-wide results and limits: Among spike-specific TCRs, nearly half reportedly target unmutated variant regions. White British people made up most donors, females outnumbered males, and clonal diversity was possibly underestimated.

A remark on this clone: What it binds is not known.

The assay was immunoSEQ multiplex PCR, and TCRdb's table has in-frame clones only and misses some. The data contain over 95,000 clones, approximately 90% of them singletons. The CDR3 has 16 residues. Germline CDR1 is SQVTM and CDR2 is ANQGSEA. Trimming took 7 bases from V and 0 from J; bases not matched to a gene: 9. The receptor was derived from an adult who received the AZD1222 COVID-19 vaccine. The source was peripheral blood, collected 28 days after the second AZD1222 dose. The chain recombines TRBV29-1 with TRBJ2-2, with 9 nucleotides matching TRBD1. The CDR3 bases are TGCAGCGCCCCCCGCGACAGGGGGACGAACACCGGGGAGCTGTTTTTT. This codes for CSAPRDRGTNTGELFF.